This T cell receptor (beta chain) was documented in a study of T cell responses to AZD1222 COVID-19 vaccine. Study outcomes and limitations: Among vaccine-associated CD4 TCRs, coverage spanned spike, with dominance at 160-218 and 743-854.

As to this clone: Its antigen remains unidentified. The sample has other DNA sequences that encode this CDR3 too.

Assay used: immunoSEQ multiplex PCR; TCRdb lists only in-frame clones, some missing. The repertoire includes about 120,000 clones, about 87% of them detected once, and 8.4% sits in the top ten. Unmatched junction bases numbered 2, after V lost 0 bases and J lost 5 bases. Per the germline V gene, CDR1 is SGDLS and CDR2 is YYNGEE. The CDR3 length is 15 residues. This specimen was peripheral blood, taken on day 0 of AZD1222 vaccination. V usage is TRBV9 and J usage is TRBJ1-5; 10 bases fit TRBD1. The sequence derives from an adult in good health. The CDR3 coding sequence is TGTGCCAGCAGCGTAGGGACAGGGGGGTATCAGCCCCAGCATTTT. Its protein is CASSVGTGGYQPQHF.